These T cell receptor beta chains were read from a single sample in a study of siplizumab effects on memory and regulatory T cells. TCRdb's copy holds only in-frame clones and misses some; the assay was immunoSEQ multiplex PCR. Of some 97,000 clones in the sample, about 91% were seen once. Material for sequencing was CD4+ T cells sorted from blood. These receptors were collected from a human donor in good health. Some clones in this sample may be carry-over from other donors' samples. The CDR3 runs from the conserved cysteine through the conserved F or W. The D gene is left open where the match is weak. Size is stated for part of the rows, as once, few or many counts, or as a class when the clone is expanded.

abundance	d_gene	v_gene	j_gene	CDR3aa	CDR3nt
NA	NA	TRBV4-1	TRBJ2-1	CASSQVRSRAPYNEQFF	TGCGCCAGCAGCCAAGTTCGGTCGCGGGCCCCCTACAATGAGCAGTTCTTC
NA	NA	TRBV7-9	TRBJ2-7	CASSLYLGFQGGVDEQYF	TGTGCCAGCAGCCTTTATCTAGGTTTTCAGGGTGGAGTGGACGAGCAGTACTTC
once	NA	TRBV19	TRBJ2-6	CASRGQGGSGANVLTF	TGTGCCAGTAGAGGGCAGGGAGGCTCTGGGGCCAACGTCCTGACTTTC
few	NA	TRBV28	TRBJ1-2	CASSSSPLNYGYTF	TGTGCCAGCAGTTCCAGCCCCCTAAACTATGGCTACACCTTC
NA	NA	TRBV2	TRBJ2-2	CASSEEVTGELFF	TGTGCCAGCAGTGAAGAGGTCACCGGGGAGCTGTTTTTT
NA	TRBD1	TRBV27	TRBJ2-5	CASRRGGAETQYF	TGTGCCAGTAGAAGAGGGGGCGCGGAGACCCAGTACTTC
NA	NA	TRBV19	TRBJ1-3	CASGRGSDSGNTIYF	TGTGCCAGTGGCCGCGGGTCCGACTCTGGAAACACCATATATTTT
NA	NA	TRBV10-2	TRBJ1-1	CATREGFTEAFF	TGCGCCACCCGGGAAGGGTTCACTGAAGCTTTCTTT
NA	NA	TRBV6-5	TRBJ1-6	CASGYGARNSPLHF	TGTGCCAGCGGGTACGGGGCTAGAAATTCACCCCTCCACTTT
NA	NA	TRBV10-2	TRBJ2-7	CASSVQYEQYF	TGCGCCAGCAGTGTCCAATACGAGCAGTACTTC
once	TRBD1	TRBV28	TRBJ1-5	CASSYRGRDQPQHF	TGTGCCAGCAGCTACAGGGGGCGAGATCAGCCCCAGCATTTT
once	NA	TRBV6-6	TRBJ2-5	CASSLGQKETQYF	TGTGCCAGCAGTCTAGGACAGAAAGAGACCCAGTACTTC
medium-sized	NA	TRBV6-6	TRBJ2-7	CASSTDGYEQYF	TGTGCCAGCAGTACGGACGGCTACGAGCAGTACTTC
NA	TRBD2	TRBV27	TRBJ2-3	CASRTSGTDTQYF	TGTGCCAGCAGGACTAGCGGGACAGATACGCAGTATTTT
NA	TRBD2	TRBV5-8	TRBJ2-7	CASRSTGTSLYEQYF	TGTGCCAGCAGATCAACCGGGACTAGCCTCTACGAGCAGTACTTC
NA	TRBD1	TRBV13	TRBJ2-7	CASSYRDRGYEQYF	TGTGCCAGCAGCTACCGGGACAGGGGCTACGAGCAGTACTTC
NA	NA	TRBV12-2	TRBJ2-1	CASRLGTSGNEQFF	TGTGCAAGTCGCCTTGGGACTAGCGGTAATGAGCAGTTCTTC
NA	TRBD1	TRBV10-3	TRBJ1-2	CAISAERQGNHGYTF	TGTGCCATCAGTGCCGAGAGACAGGGTAACCATGGCTACACCTTC
once	TRBD1	TRBV5-1	TRBJ2-5	CASKPSTGRETQYF	TGCGCCAGCAAACCATCGACAGGGCGGGAGACCCAGTACTTC
NA	TRBD2	TRBV7-6	TRBJ2-1	CASSLDGRSYNEQFF	TGTGCCAGCAGCTTAGACGGGAGGTCCTACAATGAGCAGTTCTTC
NA	NA	TRBV11-3	TRBJ2-1	CASSLGLSVGNPEQFF	TGTGCCAGCAGCTTAGGTTTAAGTGTTGGGAACCCCGAGCAGTTCTTC
NA	TRBD2	TRBV19	TRBJ2-5	CASSILADQETQYF	TGTGCCAGTAGTATTCTAGCGGATCAAGAGACCCAGTACTTC
few	TRBD1	TRBV19	TRBJ2-7	CASSIGQGINEQYF	TGTGCCAGTAGTATTGGACAGGGGATCAACGAGCAGTACTTC
NA	TRBD2	TRBV7-3	TRBJ2-1	CASSTGLAGGNEQFF	TGTGCCAGCAGCACGGGACTAGCGGGAGGTAATGAGCAGTTCTTC
NA	NA	TRBV19	TRBJ2-5	CASSYRGGETQYF	TGTGCCAGTAGTTATCGCGGAGGGGAGACCCAGTACTTC
once	TRBD1	TRBV6-5	TRBJ2-7	CASSYRGQDPYEQYF	TGTGCCAGCAGTTACCGCGGACAGGACCCCTACGAGCAGTACTTC
NA	TRBD1	TRBV18	TRBJ2-7	CASSSTGSTYEQYF	TGTGCCAGCTCATCGACAGGGTCTACCTACGAGCAGTACTTC
NA	NA	TRBV28	TRBJ1-5	CASTTGLSNQPQHF	TGTGCCAGCACCACGGGGCTTAGCAATCAGCCCCAGCATTTT
NA	TRBD1	TRBV28	TRBJ2-7	CASRKQGAPYEQYF	TGTGCCAGCAGAAAACAGGGGGCGCCCTACGAGCAGTACTTC
NA	NA	TRBV5-5	TRBJ2-7	CASSSAGTSYEQYF	TGTGCCAGCAGCTCAGCAGGGACCTCCTACGAGCAGTACTTC
NA	TRBD1	TRBV5-8	TRBJ1-2	CASSPVGQGLYGYTF	TGTGCCAGCAGCCCGGTTGGACAGGGTTTATATGGCTACACCTTC
NA	TRBD2	TRBV19	TRBJ2-5	CASSIRSGNYQETQYF	TGTGCCAGTAGTATAAGGAGCGGGAACTACCAAGAGACCCAGTACTTC
once	NA	TRBV5-4	TRBJ2-1	CASSYGTLGNEQFF	TGTGCCAGCAGCTACGGGACTCTAGGGAATGAGCAGTTCTTC
NA	NA	TRBV6-5	TRBJ1-4	CASSWADTNEKLFF	TGTGCCAGCAGTTGGGCAGATACAAATGAAAAACTGTTTTTT
NA	NA	TRBV2	TRBJ1-2	CASSDDTEFLGYTF	TGTGCCAGCAGTGACGACACCGAGTTTCTTGGCTACACCTTC
NA	NA	TRBV19	TRBJ2-2	CASSFLRPRGVGNTGELFF	TGTGCCAGTTCCTTTTTACGCCCAAGGGGGGTTGGGAACACCGGGGAGCTGTTTTTT
NA	TRBD2	TRBV2	TRBJ2-3	CASSVGAGGPGDTQYF	TGTGCCAGCAGTGTCGGAGCGGGAGGGCCAGGGGATACGCAGTATTTT
NA	NA	TRBV4-1	TRBJ2-2	CASSQVTSQTGELFF	TGCGCCAGCAGCCAAGTAACTAGCCAAACCGGGGAGCTGTTTTTT
NA	NA	TRBV6-1	TRBJ1-1	CASSEAHRLPNTEAFF	TGTGCCAGCAGTGAAGCGCACAGGCTACCGAACACTGAAGCTTTCTTT
NA	TRBD2	TRBV27	TRBJ2-7	CASSLRDYAYEQYF	TGTGCCAGCAGTTTAAGGGACTATGCCTACGAGCAGTACTTC
NA	NA	TRBV5-1	TRBJ2-2	CASRYSSRDTGELFF	TGCGCCAGCAGATATTCCTCCAGGGACACCGGGGAGCTGTTTTTT
NA	TRBD1	TRBV29-1	TRBJ2-4	CSVADRAKNIQYF	TGCAGCGTTGCGGACAGGGCCAAAAACATTCAGTACTTC
NA	NA	TRBV11-2	TRBJ1-5	CASSAGRGGNQPQHF	TGTGCCAGCAGCGCAGGGAGGGGGGGCAATCAGCCCCAGCATTTT
once	NA	TRBV11-2	TRBJ1-1	CASNTGLLNTEAFF	TGTGCCAGCAACACGGGACTCCTGAACACTGAAGCTTTCTTT
NA	NA	TRBV28	TRBJ2-7	CAIRGLSYEQYF	TGTGCCATCCGGGGCTTATCCTACGAGCAGTACTTC
NA	TRBD1	TRBV6-1	TRBJ2-7	CASSSTRGSSYEQYF	TGTGCCAGCAGTTCGACCAGGGGGAGCTCCTACGAGCAGTACTTC
once	NA	TRBV11-3	TRBJ2-3	CASSLGASGTDTQYF	TGTGCCAGCAGCTTAGGGGCTAGCGGCACAGATACGCAGTATTTT
NA	TRBD1	TRBV6-4	TRBJ2-6	CASSDRQGAGANVLTF	TGTGCCAGCAGTGACCGACAGGGAGCCGGGGCCAACGTCCTGACTTTC
NA	TRBD2	TRBV25-1	TRBJ2-7	CASSGRTSGIEQYF	TGTGCCAGCAGTGGCCGGACTAGCGGGATCGAGCAGTACTTC
NA	TRBD1	TRBV19	TRBJ2-5	CASRKQGAVETQYF	TGTGCCAGTAGGAAACAGGGGGCTGTGGAGACCCAGTACTTC
NA	TRBD2	TRBV11-3	TRBJ2-2	CASSFGGGDTGELFF	TGTGCCAGCAGCTTCGGCGGGGGTGACACCGGGGAGCTGTTTTTT
NA	NA	TRBV9	TRBJ1-1	CASSVRVATEAFF	TGTGCCAGCAGCGTACGGGTTGCCACTGAAGCTTTCTTT
NA	TRBD1	TRBV5-5	TRBJ1-1	CASSQRTGENTEAFF	TGTGCCAGCAGCCAAAGGACAGGGGAGAACACTGAAGCTTTCTTT